Listed below are T cell receptor beta chains from one sample, sequenced in a study of cytomegalovirus exposure and HLA in healthy donors. Profiling relied on immunoSEQ multiplex PCR, and the TCRdb table lists in-frame clones only, not all of them. Among hundreds of thousands of clones listed, around 87% were seen once. Sequencing used PBMCs. The receptors here all came from a woman under 30 in good health and CMV-seronegative. CDR3s include the opening cysteine and the closing phenylalanine or tryptophan. A D gene is named only where the DNA matches it firmly. Size is omitted from some rows. Given values are once, few, many or a class for expanded clones.

CDR3 DNA	CDR3 protein	V gene	clone size	J gene	D gene
TGTGCCAGTAGTATAGGAGCGAACACCGGGGAGCTGTTTTTT	CASSIGANTGELFF	TRBV19	-	TRBJ2-2	-
TGTGCCAGTAGTGTAAGACAGCGTGCCGGACAGCCCCAGCATTTT	CASSVRQRAGQPQHF	TRBV19	-	TRBJ1-5	-
TGTGCCAGCAGCCGACCCAGTGGGGCGTACAATGAGCAGTTCTTC	CASSRPSGAYNEQFF	TRBV5-4	-	TRBJ2-1	-
TGTGCCAGCAGTTACGCAGGGTCCTACGAGCAGTACTTC	CASSYAGSYEQYF	TRBV6-6	-	TRBJ2-7	-
TGTGCCAGCAGGTTTAGCGGTACCTACGAGCAGTACTTC	CASRFSGTYEQYF	TRBV7-2	few	TRBJ2-7	-
TGTGCCAGCAGTTACGGCGGGAGGAGGCACGAGCAGTACTTC	CASSYGGRRHEQYF	TRBV6-5	-	TRBJ2-7	TRBD2
TGTGCCAGCAGTGACTCGCCGGGACAGGGTTCCGATACGCAGTATTTT	CASSDSPGQGSDTQYF	TRBV6-4	-	TRBJ2-3	TRBD1
TGTGCCAGCTCACTCATCCCGGGACAGGGGGCAGGTGTAGGCACTGAAGCTTTCTTT	CASSLIPGQGAGVGTEAFF	TRBV18	-	TRBJ1-1	TRBD1
TGTGCCAGCAGCTTAGCGCAGATCGAGGGCCTAGCGGGGTCCTACAATGAGCAGTTCTTC	CASSLAQIEGLAGSYNEQFF	TRBV7-6	-	TRBJ2-1	TRBD2
TGTGCCAGCAGGATTCGGACAGGGGACTATGGCTACACCTTC	CASRIRTGDYGYTF	TRBV5-8	-	TRBJ1-2	TRBD1
TGTGCCAGCTCACCAGACAGCGAACATAGCTCCTATAATTCACCCCTCCACTTT	CASSPDSEHSSYNSPLHF	TRBV18	-	TRBJ1-6	-
TGCGCCAGCAGCCAAGAGGCTAGCGGGTCCTACAATGAGCAGTTCTTC	CASSQEASGSYNEQFF	TRBV4-1	-	TRBJ2-1	TRBD2
TGCGCCAGCAGCTTGGGTAGCGGGAGGACATACGAGCAGTACTTC	CASSLGSGRTYEQYF	TRBV5-1	-	TRBJ2-7	TRBD2
TGTGCCAGCAGCGTACGGGGGGGGAGCTACAATGAGCAGTTCTTC	CASSVRGGSYNEQFF	TRBV9	-	TRBJ2-1	TRBD2
TGTGCCAGCAGCGCTTCGGCAGGGGCCTTGACTGAAGCTTTCTTT	CASSASAGALTEAFF	TRBV7-9	-	TRBJ1-1	-
TGCGCCAGCAGCCAAGAAGAGCTGGGGGGTTACGAGCAGTACTTC	CASSQEELGGYEQYF	TRBV4-3	-	TRBJ2-7	-
TGTGCCAGCAACCGGGGGTGGGGTTATGAGCAGTTCTTC	CASNRGWGYEQFF	TRBV28	-	TRBJ2-1	-
TGTGCCAGTAGTACCGTCCCGGGACAGGTCCAGCTGTTTTTT	CASSTVPGQVQLFF	TRBV19	-	TRBJ2-2	TRBD1
TGTGCCAGCAGCTTAGGGTGGGGACTAGCGGGAGGGAACTCCTACGAGCAGTACTTC	CASSLGWGLAGGNSYEQYF	TRBV7-2	-	TRBJ2-7	TRBD2
TGTGCCAGTAGTACCGGGACAGGGTACACCGGGGAGCTGTTTTTT	CASSTGTGYTGELFF	TRBV19	-	TRBJ2-2	TRBD1
TGTGCCAGCAGTGACGGACTAGCGGGAGTTGGAGGGGAGCTGTTTTTT	CASSDGLAGVGGELFF	TRBV27	-	TRBJ2-2	TRBD2
TGTGCTAGCAGCTATTCGAGAGGGGGTGAGCAGTTCTTC	CASSYSRGGEQFF	TRBV7-7	-	TRBJ2-1	-
TGTGCCAGCAGTTTATCCGGGGTACGAGGGCAGCCCCAGCATTTT	CASSLSGVRGQPQHF	TRBV27	-	TRBJ1-5	-
TGTGCCTGGAGTGTACAGAGCGGGAGGAACAATGAGCAGTTCTTC	CAWSVQSGRNNEQFF	TRBV30	-	TRBJ2-1	TRBD2
TGTGCCAGCAGCGTAGAGGGGGCTAGGGCAGATACGCAGTATTTT	CASSVEGARADTQYF	TRBV9	-	TRBJ2-3	TRBD1
TGCAGCGTTGGCCCCCTACCGGTCCAGTACTTC	CSVGPLPVQYF	TRBV29-1	-	TRBJ2-5	-
TGTGCCAGCAGTTTCCGGGACAGGACCTACGAGCAGTACTTC	CASSFRDRTYEQYF	TRBV28	-	TRBJ2-7	TRBD1
TGTGCCAGCGGGCGCCCCTACGAGCAGTACTTC	CASGRPYEQYF	TRBV2	few	TRBJ2-7	-
TGTGCCAGCAGTGAACAGGGCTCCTATGGCTACACCTTC	CASSEQGSYGYTF	TRBV6-1	-	TRBJ1-2	-
TGTGCCAGCAGTTCCAGGACAGGCCCCGGGGAGCTGTTTTTT	CASSSRTGPGELFF	TRBV6-5	-	TRBJ2-2	TRBD1
TGCGCCAGCAGCTTCCCGGGACAGGGGCTGGAGACCCAGTACTTC	CASSFPGQGLETQYF	TRBV5-1	-	TRBJ2-5	TRBD1
TGTGCCTGGACCATCCCCCGAGTGGCGGACAGATGGGGGAATCAGCCCCAGCATTTT	CAWTIPRVADRWGNQPQHF	TRBV30	-	TRBJ1-5	-
TGTGCCAGCAGTTCTCCGAGGTCCCCTGGGGGCGTCAGGAACACTGAAGCTTTCTTT	CASSSPRSPGGVRNTEAFF	TRBV28	-	TRBJ1-1	-
TGTGCCAGCAGTCCCCCAACAGGGGTCCGGGGCGACAGCTCCTACAATGAGCAGTTCTTC	CASSPPTGVRGDSSYNEQFF	TRBV28	-	TRBJ2-1	TRBD1
TGCGCCAGCAGTGTAACGGCGGTAGACTATGGCTACACCTTC	CASSVTAVDYGYTF	TRBV10-2	-	TRBJ1-2	-
TGTGCCAGCAGTCAGGTAATCGGACTTCCACTCTACGAGCAGTACTTC	CASSQVIGLPLYEQYF	TRBV2	-	TRBJ2-7	-
TGCGCCAGCAGCCGCCAGGGTTTCCGGGAAGCTTTCTTT	CASSRQGFREAFF	TRBV4-1	-	TRBJ1-1	-
TGTGCCAGCAGTTTGGTGAGGACTAAGCAAGAGACCCAGTACTTC	CASSLVRTKQETQYF	TRBV27	-	TRBJ2-5	-
TGTGCCAGCAGTGACGAGGGTGTCGGGCGGCCCCAGCATTTT	CASSDEGVGRPQHF	TRBV25-1	-	TRBJ1-5	-
TGTGCCAGCAGCTTAAGGCCAGGGGCCCGGGATACGCAGTATTTT	CASSLRPGARDTQYF	TRBV7-3	-	TRBJ2-3	-
TGCGCCAGCAGCCAAGACGGCCGGACAGACGTAGGGACCCAGTACTTC	CASSQDGRTDVGTQYF	TRBV4-3	-	TRBJ2-5	-
TGCGCCAGCAGCCAAGACAAGACAGGGGATGAAAAACTGTTTTTT	CASSQDKTGDEKLFF	TRBV4-3	-	TRBJ1-4	TRBD1
TGCGCCAGCAGTGTGGGGGACAGGGAGAACACTGAAGCTTTCTTT	CASSVGDRENTEAFF	TRBV5-1	-	TRBJ1-1	TRBD1
TGTGCCAGCAGTTTATCGAGAGGAGAGACCCAGTACTTC	CASSLSRGETQYF	TRBV27	-	TRBJ2-5	-
TGTGCCAGCAGCGGGTACGGAGCTCGGGGGGAGCTGTTTTTT	CASSGYGARGELFF	TRBV7-8	-	TRBJ2-2	-
TGTGCCAGCTCAGGCCTGCAGGGCTACGAGCAGTACTTC	CASSGLQGYEQYF	TRBV18	-	TRBJ2-7	-
TGTGCCTCCGGACCGCTAGCGGGTGGTTACGAGCAGTACTTC	CASGPLAGGYEQYF	TRBV27	-	TRBJ2-7	TRBD2
TGTGCCACACAGGGGAACACTGAAGCTTTCTTT	CATQGNTEAFF	TRBV6-1	-	TRBJ1-1	-
TGTGCCAGCAGCGTATTAACTAGCGGTACAGATACGCAGTATTTT	CASSVLTSGTDTQYF	TRBV9	-	TRBJ2-3	TRBD2